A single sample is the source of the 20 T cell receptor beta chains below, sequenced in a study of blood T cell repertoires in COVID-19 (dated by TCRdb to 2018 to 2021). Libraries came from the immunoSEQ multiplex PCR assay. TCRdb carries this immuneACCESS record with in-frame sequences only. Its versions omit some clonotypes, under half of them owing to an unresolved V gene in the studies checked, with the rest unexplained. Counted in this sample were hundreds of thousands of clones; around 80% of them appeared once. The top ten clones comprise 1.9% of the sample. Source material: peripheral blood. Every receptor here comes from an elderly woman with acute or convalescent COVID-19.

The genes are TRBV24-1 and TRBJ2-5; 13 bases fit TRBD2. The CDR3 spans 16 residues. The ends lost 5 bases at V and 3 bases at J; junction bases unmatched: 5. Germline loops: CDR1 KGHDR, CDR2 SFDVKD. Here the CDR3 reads CATSGSGLAGEETQYF. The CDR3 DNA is TGTGCCACCAGTGGTTCAGGACTAGCGGGAGAAGAGACCCAGTACTTC.

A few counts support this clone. CDR3 nucleotide sequence: TGCGCCAGCAGCCAAGGGTTGGCTTATGAGCAGTTCTTC. This sequence encodes CASSQGLAYEQFF. The chain joins TRBV4-3 to TRBJ2-1; D is undetermined. Germline-derived CDR1 and CDR2 are LGHNA and YSLEER. The length of the CDR3 is 13 residues. The germline V and J ends were trimmed by 1 base and 8 bases, with 9 bases remaining between them.

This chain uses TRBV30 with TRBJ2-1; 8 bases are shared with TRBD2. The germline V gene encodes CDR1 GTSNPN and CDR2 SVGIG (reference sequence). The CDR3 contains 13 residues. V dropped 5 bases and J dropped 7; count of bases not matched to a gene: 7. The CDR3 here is CAWAGTRANEQFF. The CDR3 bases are TGTGCCTGGGCCGGGACTAGGGCTAATGAGCAGTTCTTC. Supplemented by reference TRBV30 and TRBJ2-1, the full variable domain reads SQTIHQWPATLVQPVGSPLSLECTVEGTSNPNLYWYRQAAGRGLQLLFYSVGIGQISSEVPQNLSASRPQDRQFILSSKKLLLSDSGFYLCAWAGTRANEQFFGPGTRLTVL.

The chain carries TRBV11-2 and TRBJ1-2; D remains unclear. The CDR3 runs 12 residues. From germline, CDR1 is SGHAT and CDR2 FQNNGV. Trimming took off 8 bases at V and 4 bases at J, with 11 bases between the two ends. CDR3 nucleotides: TGTGCCAGCTCGCAAGCCCGCTATGGCTACACCTTC. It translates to CASSQARYGYTF.

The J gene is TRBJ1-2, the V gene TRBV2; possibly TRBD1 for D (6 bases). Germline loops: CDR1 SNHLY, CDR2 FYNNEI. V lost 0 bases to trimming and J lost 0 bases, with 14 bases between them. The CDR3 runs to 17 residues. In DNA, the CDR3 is TGTGCCAGCAGTGAAGCTACAGGGTGGAGAGCTAACTATGGCTACACCTTC. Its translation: CASSEATGWRANYGYTF.

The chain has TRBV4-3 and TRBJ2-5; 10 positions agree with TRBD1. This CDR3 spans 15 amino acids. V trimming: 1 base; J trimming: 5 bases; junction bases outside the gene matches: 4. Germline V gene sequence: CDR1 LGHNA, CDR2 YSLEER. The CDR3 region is CASSQGDRGGETQYF. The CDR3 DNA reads TGCGCCAGCAGCCAAGGGGACAGGGGAGGTGAGACCCAGTACTTC.

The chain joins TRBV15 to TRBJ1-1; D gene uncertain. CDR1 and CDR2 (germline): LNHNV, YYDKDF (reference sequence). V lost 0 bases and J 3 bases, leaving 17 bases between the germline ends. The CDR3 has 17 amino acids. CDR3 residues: CATSRDPGFRSDTEAFF. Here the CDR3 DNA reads TGTGCCACCAGCAGAGATCCGGGTTTCAGATCAGACACTGAAGCTTTCTTT. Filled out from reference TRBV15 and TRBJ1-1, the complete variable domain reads DAMVIQNPRYQVTQFGKPVTLSCSQTLNHNVMYWYQQKSSQAPKLLFHYYDKDFNNEADTPDNFQSRRPNTSFCFLDIRSPGLGDTAMYLCATSRDPGFRSDTEAFFGQGTRLTVV.

CDR3 protein: CASSLGQGNFMNTEAFF. The CDR3 nucleotides read TGTGCCAGCAGCTTAGGCCAGGGGAATTTCATGAACACTGAAGCTTTCTTT. The chain couples TRBV11-2 to TRBJ1-1; TRBD1 might be the D (6 bases). V lost 1 base, J lost 0 bases, and 15 bases lay in between. The CDR3 covers 17 residues. In germline, CDR1 is SGHAT, CDR2 FQNNGV.

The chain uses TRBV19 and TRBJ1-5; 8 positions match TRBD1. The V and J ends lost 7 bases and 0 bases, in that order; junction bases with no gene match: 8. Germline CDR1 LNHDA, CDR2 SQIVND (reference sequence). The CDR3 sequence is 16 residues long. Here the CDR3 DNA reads TGTGCCAGTATTCAACCGGGACAGGATAGCAATCAGCCCCAGCATTTT. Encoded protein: CASIQPGQDSNQPQHF.

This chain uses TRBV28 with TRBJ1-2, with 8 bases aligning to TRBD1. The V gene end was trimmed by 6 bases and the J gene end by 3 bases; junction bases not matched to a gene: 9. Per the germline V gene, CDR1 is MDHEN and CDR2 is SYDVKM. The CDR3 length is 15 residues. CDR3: CASRPRTGQYYGYTF. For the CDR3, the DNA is TGTGCCAGCAGGCCAAGGACAGGGCAGTACTATGGCTACACCTTC.

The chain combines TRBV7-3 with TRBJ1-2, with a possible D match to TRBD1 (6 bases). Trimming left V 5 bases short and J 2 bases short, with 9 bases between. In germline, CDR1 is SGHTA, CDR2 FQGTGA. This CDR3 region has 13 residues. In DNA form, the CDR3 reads TGTGCCAGCAGCGCGGACAGCAACTATGGCTACACCTTC. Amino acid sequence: CASSADSNYGYTF.

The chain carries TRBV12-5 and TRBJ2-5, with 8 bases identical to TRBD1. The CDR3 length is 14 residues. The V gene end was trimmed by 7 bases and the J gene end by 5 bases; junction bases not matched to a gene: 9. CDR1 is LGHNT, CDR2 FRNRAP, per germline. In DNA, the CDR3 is TGTGCTAGTGTTCTTGACAGGGGTTTGGAGACCCAGTACTTC. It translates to CASVLDRGLETQYF.

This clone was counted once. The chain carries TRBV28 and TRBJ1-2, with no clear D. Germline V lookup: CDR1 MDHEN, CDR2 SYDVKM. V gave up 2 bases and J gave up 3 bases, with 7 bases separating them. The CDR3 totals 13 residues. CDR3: CASSLSLDYGYTF. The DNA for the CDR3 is TGTGCCAGCAGTTTAAGCTTGGACTATGGCTACACCTTC.

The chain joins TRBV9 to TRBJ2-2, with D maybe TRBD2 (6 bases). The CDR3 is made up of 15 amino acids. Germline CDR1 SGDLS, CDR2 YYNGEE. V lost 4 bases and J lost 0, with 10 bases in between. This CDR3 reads CASSITGANTGELFF. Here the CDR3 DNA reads TGTGCCAGCAGCATCACGGGGGCGAACACCGGGGAGCTGTTTTTT.

The CDR3 region is CASSIDLGNYGYTF. The CDR3 nucleotides are TGTGCCAGTAGTATAGATCTGGGCAACTATGGCTACACCTTC. The chain recombines TRBV19 with TRBJ1-2, with D unresolved. Germline values: CDR1 LNHDA, CDR2 SQIVND (reference sequence). The CDR3 sequence is 14 residues long. The germline V and J ends were trimmed by 0 bases and 2 bases, with 7 bases remaining between them.

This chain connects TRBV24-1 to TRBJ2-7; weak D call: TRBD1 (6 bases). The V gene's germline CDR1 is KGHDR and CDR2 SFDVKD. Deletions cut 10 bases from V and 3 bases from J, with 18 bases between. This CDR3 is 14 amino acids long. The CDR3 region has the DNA TGTGCCACAACCGGGACACCAATTCACTACGAGCAGTACTTC. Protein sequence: CATTGTPIHYEQYF.

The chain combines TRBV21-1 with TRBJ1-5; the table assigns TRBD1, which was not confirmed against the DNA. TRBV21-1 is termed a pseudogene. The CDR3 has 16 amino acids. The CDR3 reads CASSTRTGGYNQPQHF. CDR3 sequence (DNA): TGTGCCAGCAGCACCCGGACAGGGGGCTACAATCAGCCCCAGCATTTT.

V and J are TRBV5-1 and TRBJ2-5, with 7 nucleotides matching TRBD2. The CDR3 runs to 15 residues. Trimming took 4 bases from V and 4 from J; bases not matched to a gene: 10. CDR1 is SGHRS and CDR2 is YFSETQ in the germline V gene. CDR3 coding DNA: TGCGCCAGCAGCATGTTTAGGGGCGGGGGAGAGACCCAGTACTTC. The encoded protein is CASSMFRGGGETQYF.

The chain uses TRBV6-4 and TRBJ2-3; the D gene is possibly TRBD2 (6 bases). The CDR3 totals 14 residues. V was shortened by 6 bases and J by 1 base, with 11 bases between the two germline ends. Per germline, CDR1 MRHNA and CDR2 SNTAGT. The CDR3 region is CASSTGVGTDTQYF. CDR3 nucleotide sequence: TGTGCCAGCAGCACGGGAGTTGGCACAGATACGCAGTATTTT.

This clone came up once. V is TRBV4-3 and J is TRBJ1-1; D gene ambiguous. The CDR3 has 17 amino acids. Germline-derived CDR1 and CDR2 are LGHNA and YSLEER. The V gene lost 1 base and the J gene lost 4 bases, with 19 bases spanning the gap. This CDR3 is CASSQGPGRAWTTEAFF. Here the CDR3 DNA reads TGCGCCAGCAGCCAAGGCCCGGGGAGGGCGTGGACCACTGAAGCTTTCTTT.